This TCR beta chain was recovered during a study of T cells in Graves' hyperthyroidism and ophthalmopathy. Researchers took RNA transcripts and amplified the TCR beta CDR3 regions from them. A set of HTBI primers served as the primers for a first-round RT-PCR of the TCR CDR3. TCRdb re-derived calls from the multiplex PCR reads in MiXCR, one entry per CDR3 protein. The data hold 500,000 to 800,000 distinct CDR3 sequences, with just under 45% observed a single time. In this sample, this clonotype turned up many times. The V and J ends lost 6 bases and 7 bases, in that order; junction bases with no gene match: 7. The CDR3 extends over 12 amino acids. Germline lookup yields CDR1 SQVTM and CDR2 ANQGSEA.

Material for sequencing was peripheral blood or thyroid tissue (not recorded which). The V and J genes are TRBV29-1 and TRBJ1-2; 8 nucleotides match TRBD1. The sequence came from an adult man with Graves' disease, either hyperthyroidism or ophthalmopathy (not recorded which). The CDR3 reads CSVPGGGLGYTF. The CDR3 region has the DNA TGCAGCGTCCCAGGGGGCGGACTTGGCTACACCTTC.